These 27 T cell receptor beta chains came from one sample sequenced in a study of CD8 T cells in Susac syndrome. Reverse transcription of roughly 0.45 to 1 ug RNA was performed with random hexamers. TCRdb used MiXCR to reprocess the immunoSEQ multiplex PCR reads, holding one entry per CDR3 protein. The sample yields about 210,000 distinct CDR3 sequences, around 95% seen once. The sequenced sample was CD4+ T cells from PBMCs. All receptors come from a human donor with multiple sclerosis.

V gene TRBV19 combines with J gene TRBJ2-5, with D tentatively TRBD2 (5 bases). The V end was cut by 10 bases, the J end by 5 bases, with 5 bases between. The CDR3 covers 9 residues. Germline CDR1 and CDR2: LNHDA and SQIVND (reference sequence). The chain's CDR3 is CAKRETQYF. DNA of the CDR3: TGTGCCAAGCGGGAGACCCAGTACTTC.

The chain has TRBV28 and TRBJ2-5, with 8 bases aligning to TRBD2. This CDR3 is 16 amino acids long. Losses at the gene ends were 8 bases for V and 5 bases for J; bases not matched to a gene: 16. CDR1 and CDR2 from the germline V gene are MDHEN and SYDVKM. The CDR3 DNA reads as TGTGCCAGCGGGACCCTTTCGGGAGGGAGGTCGGAGACCCAGTACTTC. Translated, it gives CASGTLSGGRSETQYF.

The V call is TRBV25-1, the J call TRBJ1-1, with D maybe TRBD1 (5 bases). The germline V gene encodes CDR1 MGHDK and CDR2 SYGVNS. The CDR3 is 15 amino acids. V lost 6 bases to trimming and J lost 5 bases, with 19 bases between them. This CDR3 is CASSEDRAGGTEAFF. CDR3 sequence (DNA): TGTGCCAGCAGCGAGGATCGGGCCGGGGGGACTGAAGCTTTCTTT.

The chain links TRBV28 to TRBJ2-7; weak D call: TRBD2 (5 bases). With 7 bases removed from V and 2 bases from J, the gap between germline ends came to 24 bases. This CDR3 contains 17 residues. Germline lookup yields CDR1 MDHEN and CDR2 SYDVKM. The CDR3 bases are TGTGCCAGCACCACTCATCGGGGTCCCCACAACACCTACGAGCAGTACTTC. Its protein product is CASTTHRGPHNTYEQYF.

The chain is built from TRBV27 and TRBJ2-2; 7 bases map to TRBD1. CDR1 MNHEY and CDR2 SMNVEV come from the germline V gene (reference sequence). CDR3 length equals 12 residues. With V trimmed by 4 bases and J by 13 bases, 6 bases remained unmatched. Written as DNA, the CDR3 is TGTGCCAGCAGTTCCTGGACAGGACGGCTGTTTTTT. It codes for CASSSWTGRLFF.

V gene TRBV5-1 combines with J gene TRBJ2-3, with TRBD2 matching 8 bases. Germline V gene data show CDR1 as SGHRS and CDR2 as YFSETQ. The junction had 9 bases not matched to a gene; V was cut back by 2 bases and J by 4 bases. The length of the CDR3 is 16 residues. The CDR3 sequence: CASSLPAGVGPDTQYF. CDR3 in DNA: TGCGCCAGCAGCTTACCAGCGGGAGTTGGGCCAGATACGCAGTATTTT.

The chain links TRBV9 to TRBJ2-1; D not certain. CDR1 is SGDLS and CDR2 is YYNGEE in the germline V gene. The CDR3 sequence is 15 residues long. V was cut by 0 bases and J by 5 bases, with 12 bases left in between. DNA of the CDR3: TGTGCCAGCAGCGTAGCCGGCAGCGTTAACAATGAGCAGTTCTTC. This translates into CASSVAGSVNNEQFF.

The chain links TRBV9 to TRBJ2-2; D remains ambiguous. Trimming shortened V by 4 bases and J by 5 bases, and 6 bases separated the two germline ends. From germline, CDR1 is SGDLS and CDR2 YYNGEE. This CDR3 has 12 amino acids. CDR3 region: CASSPLTGELFF. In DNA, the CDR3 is TGTGCCAGCAGCCCATTGACCGGGGAGCTGTTTTTT.

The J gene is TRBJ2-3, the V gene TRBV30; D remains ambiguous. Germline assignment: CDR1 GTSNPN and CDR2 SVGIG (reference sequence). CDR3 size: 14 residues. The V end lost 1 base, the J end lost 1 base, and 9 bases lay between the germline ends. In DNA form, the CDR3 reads TGTGCCTGGAGTGGCTGGGTAGGCACAGATACGCAGTATTTT. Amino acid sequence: CAWSGWVGTDTQYF.

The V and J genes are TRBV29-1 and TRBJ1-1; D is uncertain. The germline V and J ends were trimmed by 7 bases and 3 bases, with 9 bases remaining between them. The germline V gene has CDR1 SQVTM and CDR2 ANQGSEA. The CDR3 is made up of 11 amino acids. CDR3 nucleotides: TGCAGCGGTAGGGTAGACACTGAAGCTTTCTTT. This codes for CSGRVDTEAFF.

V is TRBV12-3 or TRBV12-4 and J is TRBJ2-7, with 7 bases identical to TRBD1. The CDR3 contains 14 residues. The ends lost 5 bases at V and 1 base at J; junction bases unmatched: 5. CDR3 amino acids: CASSRDSVSYEQYF. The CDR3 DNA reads TGTGCCAGCAGTCGGGACAGCGTTTCCTACGAGCAGTACTTC.

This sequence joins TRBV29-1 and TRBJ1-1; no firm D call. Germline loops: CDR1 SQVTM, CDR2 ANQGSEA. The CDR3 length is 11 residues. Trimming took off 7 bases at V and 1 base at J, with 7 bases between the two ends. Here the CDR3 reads CSAARNTEAFF. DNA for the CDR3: TGCAGCGCAGCGAGGAACACTGAAGCTTTCTTT.

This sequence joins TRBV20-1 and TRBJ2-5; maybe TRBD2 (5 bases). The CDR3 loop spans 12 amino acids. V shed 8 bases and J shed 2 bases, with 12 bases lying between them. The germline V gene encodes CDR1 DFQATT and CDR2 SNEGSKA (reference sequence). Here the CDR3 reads CSTLDSQETQYF. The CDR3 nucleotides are TGCAGTACACTGGACTCTCAAGAGACCCAGTACTTC.

The CDR3, as DNA: TGTGCTAGTGGTTTGGGAACAGGTCTCGAGCAGTACTTC. Encoded protein: CASGLGTGLEQYF. V is TRBV12-5 and J is TRBJ2-7; D is perhaps TRBD1 (5 bases). The V gene's germline CDR1 is LGHNT and CDR2 FRNRAP. The CDR3 spans 13 residues. V lost 1 base to trimming and J lost 6 bases, with 10 bases between them.

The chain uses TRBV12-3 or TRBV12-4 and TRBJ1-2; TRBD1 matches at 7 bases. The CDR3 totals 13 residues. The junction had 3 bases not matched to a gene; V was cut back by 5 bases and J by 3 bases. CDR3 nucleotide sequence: TGTGCCAGCAGTGGACAGGAATACTATGGCTACACCTTC. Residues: CASSGQEYYGYTF.

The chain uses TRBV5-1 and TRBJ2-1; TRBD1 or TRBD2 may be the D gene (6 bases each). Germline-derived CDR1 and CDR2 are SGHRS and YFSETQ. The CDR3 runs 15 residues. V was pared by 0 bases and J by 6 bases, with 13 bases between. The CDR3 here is CASSLVGGAGNEQFF. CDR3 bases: TGCGCCAGCAGCTTGGTAGGGGGAGCGGGCAATGAGCAGTTCTTC.

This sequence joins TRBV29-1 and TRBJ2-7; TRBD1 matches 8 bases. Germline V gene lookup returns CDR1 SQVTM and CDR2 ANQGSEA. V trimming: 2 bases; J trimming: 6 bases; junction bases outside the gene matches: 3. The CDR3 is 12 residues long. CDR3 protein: CSVEQGAGEQYF. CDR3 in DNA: TGCAGCGTTGAACAGGGGGCGGGCGAGCAGTACTTC.

The CDR3 DNA follows: TGTGCCTACACGACGACCCTCGGGGAAAAACTGTTTTTT. Translating gives CAYTTTLGEKLFF. The chain links TRBV30 to TRBJ1-4; D not resolved. The CDR3 has 13 amino acids. V gave up 7 bases and J gave up 8 bases, with 17 bases separating them. Germline V gives CDR1 GTSNPN, CDR2 SVGIG (reference sequence).

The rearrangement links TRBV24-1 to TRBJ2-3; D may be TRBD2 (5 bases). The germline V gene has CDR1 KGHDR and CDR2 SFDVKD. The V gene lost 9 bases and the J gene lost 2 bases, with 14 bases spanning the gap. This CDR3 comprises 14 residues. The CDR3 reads CATGVRATTDTQYF. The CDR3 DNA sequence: TGTGCCACCGGCGTGCGGGCTACCACAGATACGCAGTATTTT.

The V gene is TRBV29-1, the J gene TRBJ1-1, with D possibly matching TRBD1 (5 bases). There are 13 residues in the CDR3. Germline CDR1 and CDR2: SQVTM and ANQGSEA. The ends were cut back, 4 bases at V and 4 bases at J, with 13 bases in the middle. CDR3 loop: CSVANLDSTEAFF. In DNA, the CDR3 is TGCAGCGTTGCTAACCTAGACAGCACTGAAGCTTTCTTT.

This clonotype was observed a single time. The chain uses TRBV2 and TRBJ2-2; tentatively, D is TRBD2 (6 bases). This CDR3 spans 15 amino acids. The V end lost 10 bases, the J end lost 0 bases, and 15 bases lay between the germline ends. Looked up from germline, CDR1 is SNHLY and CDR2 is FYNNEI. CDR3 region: CATAGGVTNTGELFF. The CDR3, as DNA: TGTGCCACCGCAGGAGGGGTGACGAACACCGGGGAGCTGTTTTTT.

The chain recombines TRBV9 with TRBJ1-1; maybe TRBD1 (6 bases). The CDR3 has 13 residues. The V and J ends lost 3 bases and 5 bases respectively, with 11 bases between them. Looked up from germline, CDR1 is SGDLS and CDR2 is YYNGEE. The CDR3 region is CASSEKGGTEAFF. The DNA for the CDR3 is TGTGCCAGCAGCGAAAAAGGGGGGACTGAAGCTTTCTTT.

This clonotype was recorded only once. The DNA of the CDR3 is TGTGCCAGCAGCGTAGGGGGGAGTGGGGAGCAGTACTTC. This gives the protein CASSVGGSGEQYF. This rearrangement joins TRBV9 to TRBJ2-7; possibly TRBD1 or TRBD2 for D (5 bases each). Between the trimmed V and J ends, which lost 0 bases and 7 bases, there was a span of 11 bases. This CDR3 spans 13 amino acids. Germline V gene sequence: CDR1 SGDLS, CDR2 YYNGEE.

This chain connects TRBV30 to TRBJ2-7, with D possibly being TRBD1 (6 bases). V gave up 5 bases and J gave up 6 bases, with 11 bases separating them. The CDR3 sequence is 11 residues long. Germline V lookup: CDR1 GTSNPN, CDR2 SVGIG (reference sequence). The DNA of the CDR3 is TGTGCCTGGGAGAACAGGGCCGAGCAGTACTTC. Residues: CAWENRAEQYF.

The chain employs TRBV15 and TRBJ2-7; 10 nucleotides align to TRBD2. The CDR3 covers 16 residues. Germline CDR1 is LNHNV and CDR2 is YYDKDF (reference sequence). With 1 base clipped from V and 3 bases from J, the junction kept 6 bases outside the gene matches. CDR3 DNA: TGTGCCACCAGCAGAGGTCGGACTAGCGGAGACTACGAGCAGTACTTC. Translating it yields CATSRGRTSGDYEQYF.

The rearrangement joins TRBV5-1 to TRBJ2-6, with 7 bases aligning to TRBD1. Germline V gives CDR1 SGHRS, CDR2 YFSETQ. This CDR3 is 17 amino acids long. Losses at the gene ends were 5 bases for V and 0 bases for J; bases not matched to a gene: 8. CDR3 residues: CASSPTGTSSGANVLTF. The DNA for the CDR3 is TGCGCCAGCAGTCCGACAGGGACCTCCTCTGGGGCCAACGTCCTGACTTTC.

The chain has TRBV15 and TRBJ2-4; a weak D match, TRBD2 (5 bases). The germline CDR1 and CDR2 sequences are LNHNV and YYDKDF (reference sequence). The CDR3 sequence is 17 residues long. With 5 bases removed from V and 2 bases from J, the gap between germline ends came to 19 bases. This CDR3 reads CATSPIRGEGTKNIQYF. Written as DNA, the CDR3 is TGTGCCACCAGCCCCATTCGAGGAGAGGGAACCAAAAACATTCAGTACTTC.